Each of the 28 T cell receptor beta chains below was sequenced from the same sample in a study of blood T cells in healthy people across ages. With a J-beta primer mix and a sample-barcoded 5' primer, a second PCR ran about 6 to 11 cycles. TCRdb analysed the 5' RACE reads with MiXCR anew, one entry per CDR3 protein. The sample includes some 690,000 distinct CDR3 sequences, roughly 20% of them seen just once. The source material was blood. These receptor sequences come from a man aged 65-85 years in good health.

This sequence joins TRBV19 and TRBJ1-2, with 8 nucleotides matching TRBD1. Germline V CDR1 and CDR2: LNHDA, SQIVND (reference sequence). This CDR3 has 13 amino acids. V was clipped by 3 bases and J by 8 bases; unmatched bases: 5. The CDR3 nucleotides are TGTGCCAGTAGTATTGGGGCAGGGGGCGGCTACACCTTC. It translates to CASSIGAGGGYTF.

This clonotype was counted a few times. The V gene is TRBV9, the J gene TRBJ2-3; D unresolved. In germline, CDR1 is SGDLS, CDR2 YYNGEE. The CDR3 loop spans 14 amino acids. Trimming took 3 bases from V and 6 from J, leaving 14 bases between them. The CDR3, as DNA: TGTGCCAGCAGCGACCGACCTACAACGGATACGCAGTATTTT. It is translated as CASSDRPTTDTQYF.

The chain employs TRBV6-1 and TRBJ2-5, with unresolved D. The closer fit of TRBJ2-7 to the DNA end suggests the J call may be wrong. This CDR3 is built from 14 residues. In germline, CDR1 is MNHNS, CDR2 SASEGT. This CDR3 reads CASSTRTDSYEQYV. Written as DNA, the CDR3 is TGTGCCAGCAGTACCCGGACGGACTCCTACGAGCAGTACGTC.

V is TRBV12-3 or TRBV12-4 and J is TRBJ1-4; tentative D call: TRBD1 (6 bases). The CDR3 has 20 residues. V lost 7 bases and J 7 bases, leaving 34 bases between the germline ends. In nucleotides, the CDR3 is TGTGCCAGCACCCCTGGGGCCGACCGTTGGGGGCCGAAGAGGTTTGAAAAACTGTTTTTT. Translating gives CASTPGADRWGPKRFEKLFF.

This clonotype was seen a handful of times. This sequence joins TRBV7-3 and TRBJ1-2, with 8 bases fitting TRBD1. Germline CDR1 is SGHTA and CDR2 is FQGTGA. V shed 3 bases and J 7 bases; nucleotides not matched to a gene: 10. This CDR3 comprises 15 residues. CDR3 sequence reads: CASSLGGGQASGYTF. The CDR3, as DNA: TGTGCCAGCAGCTTGGGAGGGGGACAGGCTTCTGGCTACACCTTC.

Ten or more counts support this clonotype. The rearrangement uses TRBV12-3 or TRBV12-4 and TRBJ1-1; no clear D gene. Trimming removed 8 bases at V and 3 bases at J, with 13 bases between. This CDR3 spans 13 amino acids. The CDR3 DNA sequence: TGTGCCAGCTGGACCGGCTGGGACACTGAAGCTTTCTTT. Its translation: CASWTGWDTEAFF.

The chain is built from TRBV12-3 or TRBV12-4 and TRBJ2-7, with 8 bases lining up with TRBD1. The trim removed 6 bases at V and 5 bases at J, leaving 9 bases unmatched. The CDR3 totals 14 residues. In nucleotides, the CDR3 is TGTGCCAGCAGCCCAACCGGGACAGGTAACGAGCAGTACTTC. Its translation: CASSPTGTGNEQYF.

This clonotype turned up a few times. The chain uses TRBV20-1 and TRBJ1-2; 11 bases are a match to TRBD1. Germline V lookup: CDR1 DFQATT, CDR2 SNEGSKA (reference sequence). V gave up 6 bases and J gave up 5 bases; unmatched junction bases: 8. CDR3 length equals 14 residues. The CDR3 sequence is CSADGQGAGYGYTF. The CDR3 DNA sequence: TGCAGTGCAGATGGACAGGGGGCGGGTTATGGCTACACCTTC.

This clonotype has only a few counts. V gene TRBV28 combines with J gene TRBJ2-7; 14 bases fit TRBD2. The CDR3 has 16 residues. V lost 8 bases, J lost 5 bases, and 11 bases stayed unmatched. Germline V lookup: CDR1 MDHEN, CDR2 SYDVKM. The CDR3, as DNA: TGTGCCAGCTCATCACCGGGACTAGCGGGGGAAAACGAGCAGTACTTC. Translated, it gives CASSSPGLAGENEQYF.

For this clonotype: A much larger clone lies one base from this, so it may be a read error. The chain employs TRBV29-1 and TRBJ1-3, with 9 bases identical to TRBD1. CDR3 length equals 15 residues. The germline V gene has CDR1 SQVTM and CDR2 ANQGSEA. The CDR3 sequence is CSARTGAHSGNTRYF. The CDR3 DNA reads TGCAGCGCTCGGACAGGGGCTCACTCTGGAAACACCAGATATTTT.

This chain links TRBV12-3 or TRBV12-4 with TRBJ2-2; D is uncertain. V was shortened by 5 bases and J by 6 bases, with 10 bases between the two germline ends. The CDR3 consists of 13 residues. The CDR3 DNA follows: TGTGCCAGCAGTCAAGGCTACGCCGGGGAGCTGTTTTTT. This encodes CASSQGYAGELFF.

This clonotype was counted only a few times. The genes are TRBV12-3 or TRBV12-4 and TRBJ1-3; 8 bases map to TRBD1. V shed 8 bases and J 4 bases; nucleotides not matched to a gene: 7. The CDR3 totals 14 residues. The CDR3 spells CASGRTGSGNTIYF. CDR3 bases: TGTGCCAGCGGGAGGACAGGGAGCGGAAACACCATATATTTT.

Remarks on this clonotype: The junction does not match germline at one end; this may be a read error. The rearrangement uses TRBV7-2 and TRBJ1-4; TRBD1 agrees at 7 bases. This CDR3 region has 13 residues. Per the germline V gene, CDR1 is SGHTA and CDR2 is FQGNSA. CDR3 sequence (DNA): TGTGCCAGCAGCTTAGCCCGACAGGGCCGGCCAGAGTTT. Translating it yields CASSLARQGRPEF.

This clonotype was counted between two and nine times. The rearrangement uses TRBV29-1 and TRBJ1-2; 8 nucleotides align to TRBD1. J gave up 4 bases and V 3 bases, and 10 bases lay outside the gene matches. Looked up from germline, CDR1 is SQVTM and CDR2 is ANQGSEA. The CDR3 is 15 residues long. The CDR3: CSVDGGDRTSYGYTF. CDR3 nucleotide sequence: TGCAGCGTTGACGGTGGGGACAGGACAAGCTATGGCTACACCTTC. The full variable domain, rest sourced from reference TRBV29-1 and TRBJ1-2, is SAVISQKPSRDICQRGTSLTIQCQVDSQVTMMFWYRQQPGQSLTLIATANQGSEATYESGFVIDKFPISRPNLTFSTLTVSNMSPEDSSIYLCSVDGGDRTSYGYTFGSGTRLTVV.

This clonotype appeared many times. The chain has TRBV5-6 and TRBJ2-7, with D possibly matching TRBD1 (5 bases). V lost 2 bases to trimming and J lost 3 bases, with 6 bases between them. The CDR3 totals 12 residues. Germline CDR1 reads SGHDT; CDR2 reads YYEEEE. CDR3 protein: CASSLRGYEQYV. The CDR3 region has the DNA TGTGCCAGCAGCTTAAGGGGCTACGAGCAGTACGTC.

This clonotype was found a few times. This chain joins TRBV5-1 and TRBJ2-1, with D maybe TRBD1 (6 bases). The germline CDR1 and CDR2 sequences are SGHRS and YFSETQ. The V end was cut by 4 bases, the J end by 9 bases, with 20 bases between. This CDR3 has 15 residues. The CDR3 sequence is CASSQGHQLGTEQFF. CDR3 DNA sequence: TGCGCCAGCAGCCAGGGACATCAACTTGGTACTGAGCAGTTCTTC.

A few counts support this clonotype. The V call is TRBV6-4, the J call TRBJ1-1, with TRBD1 matching over 11 bases. Unmatched junction bases numbered 5, after V lost 8 bases and J lost 0 bases. Germline values: CDR1 MRHNA, CDR2 SNTAGT. The CDR3 has 15 residues. The CDR3 sequence: CASSRDRGVNTEAFF. The CDR3 region has the DNA TGTGCCAGCTCTCGGGACAGGGGGGTGAACACTGAAGCTTTCTTT.

The sample holds a few counts of this clonotype. The V call is TRBV6-6, the J call TRBJ1-5, with a tentative D call TRBD1 (5 bases). This CDR3 is built from 16 residues. Trimming took 0 bases from V and 2 from J, leaving 11 bases between them. Germline CDR1 reads MNHNY; CDR2 reads SVGAGI (reference sequence). The DNA for the CDR3 is TGTGCCAGCAGTTACTCGGGGGGATATGGCAATCAGCCCCAGCATTTT. Translating gives CASSYSGGYGNQPQHF.

This clonotype occurred many times. This chain connects TRBV12-5 to TRBJ2-6; D gene ambiguous. CDR1 LGHNT and CDR2 FRNRAP come from the germline V gene. V was cut by 1 base and J by 0 bases, with 7 bases left in between. The CDR3 sequence is 16 residues long. The CDR3 loop reads CASGLGGYSGANVLTF. CDR3 bases: TGTGCTAGTGGTTTGGGAGGCTACTCTGGGGCCAACGTCCTGACTTTC. The entire variable domain, with the rest obtained from reference TRBV12-5 and TRBJ2-6, is as follows: DARVTQTPRHKVTEMGQEVTMRCQPILGHNTVFWYRQTMMQGLELLAYFRNRAPLDDSGMPKDRFSAEMPDATLATLKIQPSEPRDSAVYFCASGLGGYSGANVLTFGAGSRLTVL.

This clonotype was seen more than once but under ten times. CDR3 sequence reads: CASSSRDPYEQYF. CDR3 bases: TGTGCCAGCAGTTCACGGGACCCCTACGAGCAGTACTTC. This chain joins TRBV11-2 and TRBJ2-7; D is possibly TRBD1 or TRBD2 (5 bases each). Germline values: CDR1 SGHAT, CDR2 FQNNGV. There are 13 residues in the CDR3. Between the trimmed V and J ends, which lost 6 bases and 2 bases, there was a span of 11 bases.

This clonotype was recorded a few times. The chain couples TRBV7-9 to TRBJ1-2; no clear D. V was cut by 10 bases and J by 7 bases, with 19 bases left in between. This CDR3 has 13 residues. Looked up from germline, CDR1 is SEHNR and CDR2 is FQNEAQ (reference sequence). In nucleotides, the CDR3 is TGTGCCATCCACGCTGGGCCGTTCCGTGGCTACACCTTC. Translation gives CAIHAGPFRGYTF.

This clonotype was recorded a few times. The rearrangement joins TRBV6-5 to TRBJ2-5; weak D call: TRBD2 (6 bases). Trimming left V 5 bases short and J 0 bases short, with 22 bases between. CDR3 size: 18 residues. The germline CDR1 and CDR2 sequences are MNHEY and SVGAGI. The CDR3 coding sequence is TGTGCCAGCAGTCGCGGGACCTTCGGAAGCTTTTACCAAGAGACCCAGTACTTC. Amino acid sequence: CASSRGTFGSFYQETQYF.

This sequence joins TRBV19 and TRBJ2-2; D call uncertain. This CDR3 region has 14 residues. Trimming removed 6 bases from V and 3 bases from J, with 11 bases in between. The germline V gene has CDR1 LNHDA and CDR2 SQIVND (reference sequence). The CDR3 here is CASRDKPHTGELFF. CDR3 bases: TGTGCCAGTAGAGACAAGCCGCACACCGGGGAGCTGTTTTTT.

The chain has TRBV10-3 and TRBJ2-5, with a weak D call TRBD1 (6 bases). Gene TRBJ2-7 matches the end of the DNA better, so the J call may be wrong. Germline-derived CDR1 and CDR2 are ENHRY and SYGVKD. CDR3 length equals 13 residues. The CDR3 sequence: CATSQGGTYEQYV. The CDR3 DNA reads as TGTGCCACCTCACAGGGTGGAACCTACGAGCAGTACGTC.

Notes on this clonotype: An end of the junction differs from the germline gene, which may be a read error. The V gene is TRBV7-9, the J gene TRBJ2-1; D ambiguous. The CDR3 is 14 residues long. CDR1 and CDR2 from the germline V gene are SEHNR and FQNEAQ (reference sequence). In nucleotides, the CDR3 is TGTGCCGGCAGCCCCCTTGACATGGGAAATGAGCAGTTCTTC. Amino acids: CAGSPLDMGNEQFF.

V is TRBV20-1 and J is TRBJ2-3; the D is unclear. The V gene lost 3 bases and the J gene lost 8 bases, with 18 bases spanning the gap. CDR3 length: 14 residues. The V gene's germline CDR1 is DFQATT and CDR2 SNEGSKA (reference sequence). The CDR3 loop is CSASFPLGPATQYF. The CDR3 bases are TGCAGTGCTAGCTTTCCCCTCGGCCCCGCTACGCAGTATTTT.

The V and J genes are TRBV10-3 and TRBJ2-2, with TRBD2 matching over 9 bases. V dropped 6 bases and J dropped 7; count of bases not matched to a gene: 9. The CDR3 sequence is 15 residues long. CDR1 is ENHRY and CDR2 is SYGVKD in the germline V gene. The chain's CDR3 is CAISQVAGAVGELFF. The CDR3 DNA reads TGTGCCATCAGCCAAGTAGCGGGAGCCGTCGGGGAGCTGTTTTTT.

The chain has TRBV5-6 and TRBJ1-1; TRBD1 matches 7 bases. The CDR3 extends over 15 amino acids. Looked up from germline, CDR1 is SGHDT and CDR2 is YYEEEE. V lost 1 base and J lost 0; bases outside the gene matches: 3. CDR3 sequence (DNA): TGTGCCAGCAGCTTGATAGGGACAGTGAACACTGAAGCTTTCTTT. Its protein is CASSLIGTVNTEAFF.